This T cell receptor (beta chain) was sequenced during a study of shared clonotypes between healthy human individuals. Sequencing used immunoSEQ multiplex PCR; TCRdb keeps in-frame clones, though not all of them. The table has over 2 million clones, less than 95% seen once. Germline V gene data show CDR1 as LNHDA and CDR2 as SQIVND (reference sequence). The CDR3 is made up of 16 amino acids. The V gene lost 2 bases and the J gene lost 0 bases, with 11 bases spanning the gap. The sequencing sample was made of naive CD4+ T cells from PBMCs. The subset is: CD45RA+ positively selected. The clonotype comes from a man in his late teens or twenties in good health. Some clones in this sample may be carry-over from other donors' samples. This chain joins TRBV19 and TRBJ2-1; perhaps TRBD2 as D (6 bases). CDR3 nucleotide sequence: TGTGCCAGTAGTATATCCCGGGGGAGCTCCTACAATGAGCAGTTCTTC. Translating it yields CASSISRGSSYNEQFF.